This passage covers 26 T cell receptor beta chains from one sample sequenced in a study of early T cells in non-severe SARS-CoV-2 infection. TCRdb fed the 5' RACE reads into MiXCR, producing one record per CDR3 protein. The table lists approximately 42,000 distinct CDR3 sequences, about 7% of them singletons. Sequencing input: whole blood. The source is an adult who was a healthcare worker with PCR-confirmed SARS-CoV-2 infection or an uninfected control (not recorded which).

This clonotype was seen more than once but under ten times. This sequence joins TRBV7-2 and TRBJ2-3, with unresolved D. V was cut by 5 bases and J by 5 bases, with 11 bases left in between. Germline CDR1 is SGHTA and CDR2 is FQGNSA. The CDR3 is 13 amino acids. The CDR3 sequence: CASSPSALDTQYF. CDR3 bases: TGTGCCAGCAGCCCCAGTGCCCTAGATACGCAGTATTTT.

This clonotype was found a few times. The genes are TRBV7-2 and TRBJ2-3, with D perhaps TRBD2 (6 bases). The CDR3 contains 14 residues. Germline V CDR1 and CDR2: SGHTA, FQGNSA. The V and J ends lost 6 bases and 1 base respectively, with 11 bases between them. CDR3 region: CASSLIAGTDTQYF. Here the CDR3 DNA reads TGTGCCAGCAGTTTAATAGCGGGCACAGATACGCAGTATTTT. Based on the CDR3 plus reference TRBV7-2 and TRBJ2-3, the full variable domain is GAGVSQSPSNKVTEKGKDVELRCDPISGHTALYWYRQSLGQGLEFLIYFQGNSAPDKSGLPSDRFSAERTGGSVSTLTIQRTQQEDSAVYLCASSLIAGTDTQYFGPGTRLTVL.

In this sample, this clonotype turned up a few times. J is TRBJ1-2 and V is TRBV12-3 or TRBV12-4; D is ambiguous. V dropped 6 bases and J dropped 2 bases, with 16 bases sitting between them. The CDR3 runs 15 residues. CDR3 in amino acids: CASSSPSGANYGYTF. The DNA of the CDR3 is TGTGCCAGCAGCTCCCCTTCGGGAGCAAACTATGGCTACACCTTC.

The chain joins TRBV7-3 to TRBJ2-3; no reliable D call. CDR1 and CDR2 from the germline V gene are SGHTA and FQGTGA. This CDR3 contains 15 residues. V lost 5 bases, J lost 5 bases, and 17 bases lay in between. The CDR3 bases are TGTGCCAGCAGCCCCAATCCCGGTTCTCAAGATACGCAGTATTTT. Encoded protein: CASSPNPGSQDTQYF.

This clonotype was found a few times. V usage is TRBV11-2 and J usage is TRBJ2-7; 9 bases align to TRBD1. The V gene end was trimmed by 6 bases and the J gene end by 6 bases; junction bases not matched to a gene: 9. Germline assignment: CDR1 SGHAT and CDR2 FQNNGV. The CDR3 has 14 amino acids. This CDR3 reads CASSLADRGGEQYF. The CDR3 nucleotides read TGTGCCAGCAGTCTAGCCGACAGGGGGGGCGAGCAGTACTTC.

This clonotype was observed a few times. This rearrangement joins TRBV6-5 to TRBJ1-2; tentatively, D is TRBD1 (5 bases). The CDR3 sequence is 12 residues long. Germline V gene sequence: CDR1 MNHEY, CDR2 SVGAGI. Deletions cut 8 bases from V and 7 bases from J, with 14 bases between. In DNA form, the CDR3 reads TGTGCCAGCGGGGAGGCGAGGGGTGGCTACACCTTC. As protein: CASGEARGGYTF.

V usage is TRBV7-2 and J usage is TRBJ2-3, with TRBD2 as a possible D gene (5 bases). V was cut by 5 bases and J by 11 bases, with 11 bases left in between. Per germline, CDR1 SGHTA and CDR2 FQGNSA. CDR3 length: 11 amino acids. The CDR3, as DNA: TGTGCCAGCAGCCTCCTTCGGGAGCAGTATTTT. Translated, it gives CASSLLREQYF.

The rearrangement links TRBV20-1 to TRBJ2-7, with 15 positions matching TRBD2. V dropped 5 bases and J dropped 5; count of bases not matched to a gene: 10. There are 16 residues in the CDR3. Germline V gives CDR1 DFQATT, CDR2 SNEGSKA (reference sequence). Here the CDR3 DNA reads TGCAGTGCTGTCTGGACTAGCGGGGGGGCTATGGACGAGCAGTACTTC. Its translation: CSAVWTSGGAMDEQYF.

The CDR3 region is CASSVGDREGQYF. CDR3 DNA sequence: TGTGCCAGCAGCGTAGGAGACAGGGAGGGGCAGTACTTC. This chain links TRBV9 with TRBJ2-7; D is perhaps TRBD1 or TRBD2 (7 bases each). Germline V lookup: CDR1 SGDLS, CDR2 YYNGEE. V lost 0 bases and J 9 bases, leaving 13 bases between the germline ends. CDR3 length: 13 residues.

The table lists this clonotype with a few counts. V gene TRBV18 combines with J gene TRBJ2-7; D remains unclear. CDR1 and CDR2 from the germline V gene are KGHSH and LQKENI. The CDR3 is 14 amino acids. Trimming pared 2 bases from V and 4 bases from J, leaving 12 bases between. CDR3 in amino acids: CASSPSVREYEQYF. CDR3 coding DNA: TGTGCCAGCTCACCATCAGTTCGAGAGTACGAGCAGTACTTC. Complete variable domain (other parts from reference TRBV18 and TRBJ2-7): NAGVMQNPRHLVRRRGQEARLRCSPMKGHSHVYWYRQLPEEGLKFMVYLQKENIIDESGMPKERFSAEFPKEGPSILRIQQVVRGDSAAYFCASSPSVREYEQYFGPGTRLTVT.

The V call is TRBV30, the J call TRBJ1-4; TRBD1 might be the D (6 bases). The germline gives CDR1 GTSNPN, CDR2 SVGIG (reference sequence). The V and J ends lost 2 bases and 7 bases respectively, with 20 bases between them. This CDR3 is built from 16 residues. The CDR3 spells CAWSSTGLRGIEKLFF. Here the CDR3 DNA reads TGTGCCTGGAGTTCAACAGGGTTACGGGGAATTGAAAAACTGTTTTTT.

In this sample, this clonotype turned up a few times. The V gene is TRBV12-5, the J gene TRBJ1-1, with a tentative D call TRBD1 (5 bases). CDR1 LGHNT and CDR2 FRNRAP come from the germline V gene. The V gene lost 6 bases and the J gene lost 0 bases, with 17 bases spanning the gap. This CDR3 comprises 16 residues. CDR3 protein: CASGGGGVRMNTEAFF. The CDR3 nucleotides are TGTGCTAGTGGCGGTGGGGGGGTTAGAATGAACACTGAAGCTTTCTTT.

This clonotype was counted between two and nine times. The chain links TRBV11-3 to TRBJ1-1; D is uncertain. Germline V gene sequence: CDR1 SGHNT, CDR2 YENEEA. The CDR3 runs to 13 residues. V gave up 2 bases and J gave up 0 bases, with 4 bases separating them. For the CDR3, the DNA is TGTGCCAGCAGCTTACAGGTGAACACTGAAGCTTTCTTT. Protein product: CASSLQVNTEAFF.

This clonotype was seen repeatedly, ten times or more. The rearrangement links TRBV27 to TRBJ1-6; possibly TRBD1 for D (5 bases). Trimming took 3 bases from V and 11 from J, leaving 11 bases between them. The CDR3 is 13 residues long. The germline gives CDR1 MNHEY, CDR2 SMNVEV (reference sequence). The chain's CDR3 is CASSFGREAPLHF. The CDR3 DNA sequence: TGTGCCAGCAGTTTCGGCAGGGAGGCACCCCTCCACTTT.

The sample holds many counts of this clonotype. The chain joins TRBV2 to TRBJ2-2; TRBD2 agrees at 8 bases. This CDR3 is 17 amino acids long. CDR1 is SNHLY, CDR2 FYNNEI, per germline. V trimming: 7 bases; J trimming: 2 bases; junction bases outside the gene matches: 12. The CDR3 sequence: CASTPRRGGANTGELFF. The CDR3 bases are TGTGCCAGCACCCCTCGCCGGGGGGGAGCTAACACCGGGGAGCTGTTTTTT.

The chain carries TRBV4-1 and TRBJ2-7; D remains ambiguous. The CDR3 covers 15 residues. Germline lookup yields CDR1 MGHRA and CDR2 YSYEKL. The V gene lost 1 base and the J gene lost 2 bases, with 12 bases spanning the gap. The DNA of the CDR3 is TGCGCCAGCAGCCAAGTCCCGGGCCGGCCCTACGAGCAGTACTTC. Protein product: CASSQVPGRPYEQYF.

The chain joins TRBV9 to TRBJ2-7; the D is unclear. The length of the CDR3 is 13 residues. Germline V lookup: CDR1 SGDLS, CDR2 YYNGEE. Between the trimmed V and J ends, which lost 0 bases and 6 bases, there was a span of 10 bases. DNA of the CDR3: TGTGCCAGCAGCGTAGGACCCCCGGGCGAGCAGTACTTC. This gives the protein CASSVGPPGEQYF.

As to this clonotype: Compared with germline, one end of the junction differs, possibly owing to a read error. The chain links TRBV7-7 to TRBJ2-1; D may be TRBD2 (6 bases). Germline-derived CDR1 and CDR2 are SSHAT and FNYEAQ (reference sequence). The CDR3 contains 16 residues. Written as DNA, the CDR3 is TGTGCTAGCAGCCACGGGGGAGCGGGCTCCTACAATGAGCAGTTCTTC. Encoded protein: CASSHGGAGSYNEQFF.

About this clonotype itself: A read error is possible here, since a much larger clone lies one base away. V usage is TRBV11-2 and J usage is TRBJ2-7, with D perhaps assigned TRBD1 or TRBD2 (5 bases each). This CDR3 comprises 15 residues. Trimming removed 5 bases from V and 4 bases from J, with 18 bases in between. Germline CDR1 SGHAT, CDR2 FQNNGV. CDR3 in DNA: TGTGCCAGCAGCCCCGATTCCGGGACGTGTTACGAGCAGTACTTC. Protein product: CASSPDSGTCYEQYF. Together with reference TRBV11-2 and TRBJ2-7, the CDR3 gives the full variable domain: EAGVAQSPRYKIIEKRQSVAFWCNPISGHATLYWYQQILGQGPKLLIQFQNNGVVDDSQLPKDRFSAERLKGVDSTLKIQPAKLEDSAVYLCASSPDSGTCYEQYFGPGTRLTVT.

This clonotype has more than one count but fewer than ten. The chain recombines TRBV5-1 with TRBJ1-2; 8 bases are a match to TRBD1. V lost 0 bases to trimming and J lost 5 bases; unmatched junction nucleotides: 3. This CDR3 is built from 14 residues. The germline CDR1 and CDR2 sequences are SGHRS and YFSETQ. The CDR3 sequence is CASSLDRGIYGYTF. CDR3 in DNA: TGCGCCAGCAGCTTGGACAGGGGGATTTATGGCTACACCTTC.

This clonotype was recorded a few times. The chain combines TRBV11-2 with TRBJ2-2; no clear D. The CDR3 has 13 amino acids. The germline CDR1 and CDR2 sequences are SGHAT and FQNNGV. Trimming took 1 base from V and 8 from J, leaving 8 bases between them. The CDR3 DNA reads TGTGCCAGCAGCTTAGGGCTAAGAGGGGAGCTGTTTTTT. Residues: CASSLGLRGELFF.

This clonotype was seen a few times. The genes are TRBV11-2 and TRBJ2-1, with TRBD2 as a possible D gene (5 bases). Trimming shortened V by 2 bases and J by 5 bases, and 7 bases separated the two germline ends. The CDR3 has 13 amino acids. Germline V lookup: CDR1 SGHAT, CDR2 FQNNGV. Written as DNA, the CDR3 is TGTGCCAGCAGCTTAAACGGGGACAATGAGCAGTTCTTC. This gives the protein CASSLNGDNEQFF.

The CDR3 bases are TGTGCCTGGGGGATAAGTCGGGTCGAGCAGTACTTC. It encodes CAWGISRVEQYF. The rearrangement joins TRBV30 to TRBJ2-7; D unclear. V was shortened by 5 bases and J by 6 bases, with 14 bases between the two germline ends. Germline CDR1 reads GTSNPN; CDR2 reads SVGIG (reference sequence). This CDR3 comprises 12 residues.

In its sample, this clonotype was seen many times. The chain combines TRBV7-6 with TRBJ1-6; D not resolved. The germline CDR1 and CDR2 sequences are SGHVS and FNYEAQ. The V gene lost 1 base and the J gene lost 7 bases, with 5 bases spanning the gap. The CDR3 is made up of 13 amino acids. This CDR3 reads CASSLGNNSPLHF. The CDR3 region has the DNA TGTGCCAGCAGCTTAGGCAACAATTCACCCCTCCACTTT.

The chain uses TRBV11-2 and TRBJ2-1, with 7 bases lining up with TRBD2. CDR3 length equals 14 residues. Germline V gives CDR1 SGHAT, CDR2 FQNNGV. V shed 6 bases and J 5 bases; nucleotides not matched to a gene: 7. In DNA, the CDR3 is TGTGCCAGCAGGATTACCGGGACTAACAATGAGCAGTTCTTC. This codes for CASRITGTNNEQFF.

CDR3: CASSLAQGLNTEAFF. In nucleotides, the CDR3 is TGCGCCAGCAGCTTGGCTCAGGGGTTGAACACTGAAGCTTTCTTT. This rearrangement joins TRBV5-1 to TRBJ1-1; tentatively, D is TRBD1 (6 bases). The CDR3 is 15 residues long. The V gene's germline CDR1 is SGHRS and CDR2 YFSETQ. V was shortened by 0 bases and J by 0 bases, with 9 bases between the two germline ends.